This T cell receptor (beta chain) was captured in a study of blood T cell repertoires in COVID-19. This CDR3 region has 15 residues. Looked up from germline, CDR1 is LNHDA and CDR2 is SQIVND (reference sequence). V was shortened by 3 bases and J by 0 bases, with 8 bases between the two germline ends. Method: immunoSEQ multiplex PCR; TCRdb's copy keeps in-frame clones and lacks some. The top ten clones hold 10% to 15% of a sample with more than 150,000 clones, around 80% of them seen once. This chain uses TRBV19 with TRBJ1-4; D not resolved. The specimen sequenced was PBMCs or T cells enriched from blood (not recorded which). The receptor was derived from a woman aged 60 to 75 who had recovered from COVID-19. DNA of the CDR3: TGTGCCAGTAGTATGGGGAGGGCAACTAATGAAAAACTGTTTTTT. Translating gives CASSMGRATNEKLFF.